This TCR beta chain is drawn from a study of cytomegalovirus exposure and HLA in healthy donors. PCR was performed using 60 Vbeta and 13 Jbeta primers. This table comes from immunoSEQ multiplex PCR, and its TCRdb copy is limited to in-frame clones, with some not included. Here the sample spans over 200,000 clones, 77% being singletons. Germline CDR1 MNHEY, CDR2 SVGAGI. Trimming removed 4 bases at V and 10 bases at J, with 14 bases between. The CDR3 spans 13 residues. Remarks on this clone: What it binds is not known.

Regarding the study as a whole: The study found most TCR sequences rare, yet found some public TCRs in many donors.

This chain joins TRBV6-5 and TRBJ1-5; D not resolved. This receptor was obtained from a woman between 55 and 75 years old in good health and CMV-seropositive. The specimen was PBMCs. In DNA form, the CDR3 reads TGTGCCAGCAGTTTCGGACTAGCAGATCCCCAGCATTTT. As protein: CASSFGLADPQHF.